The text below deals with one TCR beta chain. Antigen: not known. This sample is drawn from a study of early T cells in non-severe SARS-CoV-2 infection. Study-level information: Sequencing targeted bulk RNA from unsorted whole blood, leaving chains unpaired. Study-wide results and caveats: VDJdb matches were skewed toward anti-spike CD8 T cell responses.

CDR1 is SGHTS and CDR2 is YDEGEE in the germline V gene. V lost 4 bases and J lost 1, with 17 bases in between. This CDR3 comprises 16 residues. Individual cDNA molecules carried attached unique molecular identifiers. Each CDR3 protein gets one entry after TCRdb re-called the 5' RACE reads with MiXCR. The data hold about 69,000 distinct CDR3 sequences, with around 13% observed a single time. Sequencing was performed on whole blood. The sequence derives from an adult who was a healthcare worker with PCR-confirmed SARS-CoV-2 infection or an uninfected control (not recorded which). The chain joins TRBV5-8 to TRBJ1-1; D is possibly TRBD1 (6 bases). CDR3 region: CASSQRTGYGNTEAFF. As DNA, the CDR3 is TGTGCCAGCAGCCAACGTACAGGGTACGGGAACACTGAAGCTTTCTTT.